The rows below give T cell receptor beta chains drawn from one sample of a study of T cell repertoires in aging, cancer and after chemotherapy. TCRdb reprocessed the multiplex PCR reads with MiXCR, giving one entry per CDR3 protein. The table has 1,500 to 2,000 distinct CDR3 sequences, around 60% seen once. The sample comprised blood. The receptors were gathered from a human donor with a solid tumor. CDR3s include the opening cysteine and the closing phenylalanine or tryptophan. Each record gives: V gene, J gene, clone size, D gene, CDR3 protein, CDR3 DNA. D genes are given only for firm matches. Clone size is shown for a subset of rows, as once, few, many or a class of expanded clone.

TRBV6-5	TRBJ2-3	few	NA	CASSQRRTDTQYF	TGTGCCAGCAGTCAACGAAGGACCGATACGCAGTATTTT
TRBV6-1	TRBJ1-2	few	NA	CASSDLGHRYGYTF	TGTGCCAGCAGTGACTTGGGACATCGCTATGGCTACACCTTC
TRBV7-9	TRBJ1-6	NA	NA	CASSLAAGRTQSPLHF	TGTGCCAGCAGCTTGGCCGCGGGCCGTACCCAATCACCCCTCCACTTT
TRBV7-2	TRBJ2-7	few	TRBD2	CASSLAGGGSYEQYF	TGTGCCAGCAGCTTAGCTGGCGGGGGATCCTACGAGCAGTACTTC
TRBV20-1	TRBJ2-6	NA	NA	CSASDGRSSSGANVLTF	TGCAGTGCGTCAGATGGACGGTCTAGCTCTGGGGCCAACGTCCTGACTTTC
TRBV6-5	TRBJ1-2	NA	NA	CASSRFSVDLSLYGYTF	TGTGCCAGCAGTCGTTTTTCGGTAGACCTTTCGCTCTATGGCTACACCTTC
TRBV27	TRBJ1-2	NA	NA	CASSPSGQTYGYTF	TGTGCCAGCAGTCCATCGGGACAAACCTATGGCTACACCTTC
TRBV5-6	TRBJ2-6	few	TRBD1	CASSKDRGVSGANVLTF	TGTGCCAGCAGCAAGGACAGGGGGGTTTCGGGGGCCAACGTCCTGACTTTC
TRBV7-9	TRBJ2-7	NA	NA	CASITGNREYF	TGTGCCAGCATCACTGGAAATCGCGAGTACTTC
TRBV29-1	TRBJ2-3	NA	NA	CSGKDSLSTDTQYF	TGCAGCGGTAAGGACAGCCTTAGCACAGATACGCAGTATTTT
TRBV7-2	TRBJ1-1	NA	NA	CASSSGRTTEAFF	TGTGCCAGCAGTTCCGGGCGTACCACTGAAGCTTTCTTT
TRBV11-3	TRBJ2-1	NA	TRBD1	CASSSRDSYNEQFF	TGTGCCAGCAGCTCCCGGGACAGCTACAATGAGCAGTTCTTC
TRBV7-2	TRBJ1-2	few	NA	CASSFRNPIIGYTF	TGTGCCAGCAGCTTCAGGAACCCTATAATTGGCTACACCTTC
TRBV20-1	TRBJ1-2	NA	NA	CSAKPFDGDYGYTF	TGCAGTGCTAAACCCTTTGACGGAGACTATGGCTACACCTTC
TRBV5-6	TRBJ1-2	NA	NA	CASSLRPDNYGYTF	TGTGCCAGCAGCTTGAGGCCAGACAACTATGGCTACACCTTC
TRBV7-3	TRBJ1-3	few	NA	CASSLEGFAGNTIYF	TGTGCCAGCAGCTTAGAGGGATTCGCCGGAAACACCATATATTTT
TRBV15	TRBJ2-7	NA	NA	CATSHTGDYEQYF	TGTGCCACCAGCCACACAGGAGACTACGAGCAGTACTTC
TRBV7-2	TRBJ2-3	few	TRBD2	CASSLPPPGTTEREVRTDTQYF	TGTGCCAGCAGCTTACCCCCCCCTGGAACGACCGAACGGGAGGTGCGGACAGATACGCAGTATTTT
TRBV13	TRBJ1-6	NA	TRBD1	CASSQPGRQGDSPLHF	TGTGCCAGCAGCCAGCCCGGGCGACAGGGAGACTCACCCCTCCACTTT
TRBV7-2	TRBJ2-6	NA	NA	CASSSLGGKGANVLTF	TGTGCCAGCAGCTCCCTCGGGGGAAAGGGGGCCAACGTCCTGACTTTC